This record concerns one T cell receptor (beta chain) sequence. Antigen unknown. The sample belongs to a study of cytomegalovirus exposure and HLA in healthy donors. Study background: Sequencing of about 179 million T cells in an earlier analysis found 100 million to 140 million unique TCR beta sequences.

General study findings and limits: A previous analysis found most TCR beta V segments productive roughly 87% or roughly 30% of the time.

The PCR contained 60 Vbeta and 13 Jbeta primers. Some clones are missing from TCRdb's copy, which holds only in-frame ones; the method was immunoSEQ multiplex PCR. The sample consists of about 120,000 clones, approximately 72% of them appearing once. The sample comprised PBMCs. This TCR came from a man in his sixties in good health and CMV-seropositive.

CDR3 nucleotides: TGTGCCAGCAGCCCTCGACCGGGGGATGGCTACACCTTC. Amino acid sequence: CASSPRPGDGYTF. The rearrangement links TRBV5-6 to TRBJ1-2; D may be TRBD1 (5 bases). The germline CDR1 and CDR2 sequences are SGHDT and YYEEEE. V was pared by 4 bases and J by 6 bases, with 13 bases between. The CDR3 loop spans 13 amino acids.